Below, 29 T cell receptor beta chains from the same sample are listed, as sequenced in a study of T cell responses to AZD1222 COVID-19 vaccine. The data were produced by immunoSEQ multiplex PCR, yet TCRdb's version contains in-frame clones alone and is incomplete. The sample shows about 160,000 clones, 80% to 95% of them seen only once. The material was peripheral blood, obtained 28 days after the second AZD1222 dose. Source of these receptors: an adult who received the AZD1222 COVID-19 vaccine.

This chain joins TRBV6-5 and TRBJ2-3; D possibly corresponds to TRBD2 (6 bases). This CDR3 contains 13 residues. V dropped 6 bases and J dropped 8 bases, with 15 bases sitting between them. Germline V gene data show CDR1 as MNHEY and CDR2 as SVGAGI. CDR3 loop: CASRGSGGGTQYF. The CDR3 region has the DNA TGTGCCAGCAGAGGATCCGGGGGTGGTACGCAGTATTTT.

The J gene is TRBJ1-3, the V gene TRBV5-5; the D is unclear. V was trimmed by 2 bases and J by 0 bases, leaving 12 bases between them. Germline CDR1 reads SGHKS; CDR2 reads YYEKEE (reference sequence). This CDR3 comprises 16 residues. The CDR3 reads CASSFRTPSSGNTIYF. The DNA of the CDR3 is TGTGCCAGCAGCTTTCGGACTCCTAGCTCTGGAAACACCATATATTTT. The full variable domain, with the rest looked up from reference TRBV5-5 and TRBJ1-3, is DAGVTQSPTHLIKTRGQQVTLRCSPISGHKSVSWYQQVLGQGPQFIFQYYEKEERGRGNFPDRFSARQFPNYSSELNVNALLLGDSALYLCASSFRTPSSGNTIYFGEGSWLTVV.

The chain couples TRBV27 to TRBJ2-3; no clear D. The V gene lost 2 bases and the J gene lost 4 bases, with 7 bases spanning the gap. The CDR3 is 13 residues long. CDR1 and CDR2 from the germline V gene are MNHEY and SMNVEV (reference sequence). This chain's CDR3 is CASSLRPADTQYF. CDR3 DNA: TGTGCCAGCAGTTTACGGCCCGCAGATACGCAGTATTTT.

The gene calls are TRBV5-1 and TRBJ2-7, with D perhaps matching TRBD1 (6 bases). Trimming stripped 7 bases from V and 2 bases from J, with 22 bases between. The CDR3 contains 16 residues. In germline, CDR1 is SGHRS, CDR2 YFSETQ. CDR3 amino acids: CASQTTPGRGPYEQYF. CDR3 sequence (DNA): TGCGCCAGCCAAACTACTCCCGGCAGGGGACCCTACGAGCAGTACTTC.

Only a few counts were recorded for this clone. V gene TRBV7-9 combines with J gene TRBJ1-5; 7 nucleotides match TRBD1. The germline gives CDR1 SEHNR, CDR2 FQNEAQ (reference sequence). V lost 5 bases, J lost 4 bases, and 2 bases stayed unmatched. This CDR3 is 13 amino acids long. For the CDR3, the DNA is TGTGCCAGCAGCGGGACAGAGAATCAGCCCCAGCATTTT. It yields the protein CASSGTENQPQHF.

The CDR3 loop reads CASSQGGRGEAFF. CDR3 bases: TGTGCCAGCAGCCAAGGGGGGCGGGGTGAAGCTTTCTTT. The gene calls are TRBV3-1 (or the pseudogene TRBV3-2) and TRBJ1-1; perhaps TRBD1 as D (6 bases). The V gene lost 1 base and the J gene lost 7 bases, with 10 bases spanning the gap. The CDR3 contains 13 residues. In germline, CDR1 is LGHDT, CDR2 YNNKEL (reference sequence).

J is TRBJ2-7 and V is TRBV19; 12 bases line up with TRBD1. V was clipped by 4 bases and J by 3 bases; unmatched bases: 4. Germline CDR1 is LNHDA and CDR2 is SQIVND (reference sequence). This CDR3 comprises 15 residues. The CDR3 region has the DNA TGTGCCAGTAGTAAAGGGACAGGGGGCTTCTACGAGCAGTACTTC. Translation: CASSKGTGGFYEQYF.

This sequence joins TRBV5-1 and TRBJ1-5; possible D gene TRBD1, 5 bases. CDR1 and CDR2 (germline): SGHRS, YFSETQ. The CDR3 is made up of 15 amino acids. V lost 0 bases, J lost 4 bases, and 11 bases lay in between. In nucleotides, the CDR3 is TGCGCCAGCAGCTTGGATCTTAGGGGTAATCAGCCCCAGCATTTT. Protein product: CASSLDLRGNQPQHF. The entire variable domain, with the rest obtained from reference TRBV5-1 and TRBJ1-5, is as follows: KAGVTQTPRYLIKTRGQQVTLSCSPISGHRSVSWYQQTPGQGLQFLFEYFSETQRNKGNFPGRFSGRQFSNSRSEMNVSTLELGDSALYLCASSLDLRGNQPQHFGDGTRLSIL.

This rearrangement joins TRBV11-2 to TRBJ1-4; 8 nucleotides match TRBD1. Per the germline V gene, CDR1 is SGHAT and CDR2 is FQNNGV. This CDR3 contains 15 residues. V was clipped by 3 bases and J by 3 bases; unmatched bases: 3. CDR3 sequence (DNA): TGTGCCAGCAGCTTCAGGGGGCTAGCTAATGAAAAACTGTTTTTT. Translated: CASSFRGLANEKLFF.

The chain employs TRBV27 and TRBJ2-7, with a tentative D call TRBD1 (6 bases). Trimming removed 3 bases from V and 2 bases from J, with 11 bases in between. Looked up from germline, CDR1 is MNHEY and CDR2 is SMNVEV (reference sequence). The CDR3 has 14 amino acids. The CDR3 nucleotides are TGTGCCAGCAGTTTTAGTCAGGGGCCCTACGAGCAGTACTTC. It is translated as CASSFSQGPYEQYF.

V and J are TRBV28 and TRBJ2-1; D might be TRBD1 or TRBD2, each matching 6 bases. The CDR3 extends over 15 amino acids. Germline lookup yields CDR1 MDHEN and CDR2 SYDVKM. Trimming removed 5 bases from V and 8 bases from J, with 19 bases in between. CDR3 protein: CASSPPGGGYHEQFF. In DNA, the CDR3 is TGTGCCAGCAGTCCCCCCGGAGGGGGATACCATGAGCAGTTCTTC.

This chain links TRBV5-1 with TRBJ2-7; 7 bases line up with TRBD1. Germline V gene data show CDR1 as SGHRS and CDR2 as YFSETQ. The ends lost 5 bases at V and 4 bases at J; junction bases unmatched: 6. This CDR3 has 13 residues. The CDR3 sequence: CASRRDRHYEQYF. The CDR3 coding sequence is TGCGCCAGCAGACGGGACAGACATTACGAGCAGTACTTC. The full variable domain, completed using reference TRBV5-1 and TRBJ2-7, is KAGVTQTPRYLIKTRGQQVTLSCSPISGHRSVSWYQQTPGQGLQFLFEYFSETQRNKGNFPGRFSGRQFSNSRSEMNVSTLELGDSALYLCASRRDRHYEQYFGPGTRLTVT.

V gene TRBV4-3 combines with J gene TRBJ2-7, with 7 nucleotides matching TRBD1. V gave up 4 bases and J gave up 3 bases; unmatched junction bases: 3. Per the germline V gene, CDR1 is LGHNA and CDR2 is YSLEER. The CDR3 is made up of 13 amino acids. For the CDR3, the DNA is TGCGCCAGCAGCCCACGGACAGGCTACGAGCAGTACTTC. It translates to CASSPRTGYEQYF.

The chain recombines TRBV28 with TRBJ1-5; D might be TRBD1 (5 bases). This CDR3 is 15 amino acids long. CDR1 and CDR2 from the germline V gene are MDHEN and SYDVKM. The germline V and J ends were trimmed by 5 bases and 7 bases, with 18 bases remaining between them. The CDR3 protein is CASSPLTEVGQPQHF. In nucleotides, the CDR3 is TGTGCCAGCAGTCCCTTGACAGAGGTTGGACAGCCCCAGCATTTT.

The chain employs TRBV3-1 (or the pseudogene TRBV3-2) and TRBJ2-7, with D possibly being TRBD2 (6 bases). CDR1 and CDR2 from the germline V gene are LGHDT and YNNKEL (reference sequence). Trimming shortened V by 5 bases and J by 0 bases, and 11 bases separated the two germline ends. CDR3 length equals 14 residues. The CDR3 region is CASSVAAGSYEQYF. The CDR3 nucleotides read TGTGCCAGCAGCGTAGCGGCGGGCTCCTACGAGCAGTACTTC.

Written as DNA, the CDR3 is TGTGCCACCAGTGACCATACTAGCGGGAGTTCCTACAATGAGCAGTTCTTC. Translating gives CATSDHTSGSSYNEQFF. The chain recombines TRBV24-1 with TRBJ2-1; TRBD2 agrees at 11 bases. CDR1 and CDR2 from the germline V gene are KGHDR and SFDVKD. The CDR3 spans 17 residues. V was clipped by 4 bases and J by 1 base; unmatched bases: 5.

The genes are TRBV19 and TRBJ2-6; 12 bases match TRBD2. V lost 3 bases and J lost 0; bases outside the gene matches: 3. This CDR3 contains 18 residues. Germline V gives CDR1 LNHDA, CDR2 SQIVND (reference sequence). CDR3 DNA: TGTGCCAGTAGTATTGCGACTAGCGGGGGCTCTGGGGCCAACGTCCTGACTTTC. Its translation: CASSIATSGGSGANVLTF.

The V and J genes are TRBV21-1 and TRBJ2-7. TRBV21-1 is assigned pseudogene status. The CDR3 spans 12 residues. The CDR3, as DNA: TGTGCCAGCAGCAGAAGGGACCACGAGCAGTACTTC. Protein: CASSRRDHEQYF.

V gene TRBV19 combines with J gene TRBJ1-3; 10 bases fit TRBD1. Unmatched junction bases numbered 5, after V lost 5 bases and J lost 4 bases. From germline, CDR1 is LNHDA and CDR2 SQIVND (reference sequence). The CDR3 spans 15 residues. The CDR3 protein is CASSPGQGYGNTIYF. CDR3 in DNA: TGTGCCAGTAGTCCGGGACAGGGGTACGGAAACACCATATATTTT.

The J gene is TRBJ1-5, the V gene TRBV18; 7 nucleotides agree with TRBD1. Losses at the gene ends were 5 bases for V and 3 bases for J; bases not matched to a gene: 1. Germline V gives CDR1 KGHSH, CDR2 LQKENI. CDR3 size: 13 residues. The CDR3 sequence is CASSDRVNQPQHF. The CDR3 DNA reads TGTGCCAGCTCAGACAGGGTCAATCAGCCCCAGCATTTT.

The genes are TRBV10-3 and TRBJ1-2; unclear D gene. The germline gives CDR1 ENHRY, CDR2 SYGVKD. The V end lost 0 bases, the J end lost 2 bases, and 7 bases lay between the germline ends. CDR3 length equals 14 residues. The CDR3: CAISESADNYGYTF. The CDR3 coding sequence is TGTGCCATCAGTGAGTCTGCGGACAACTATGGCTACACCTTC.

The chain combines TRBV10-2 with TRBJ2-1, with 8 bases fitting TRBD2. The CDR3 extends over 18 amino acids. Germline values: CDR1 WSHSY, CDR2 SAAADI. The trim removed 4 bases at V and 5 bases at J, leaving 16 bases unmatched. This CDR3 reads CASSVSGPSGSMDNEQFF. DNA for the CDR3: TGCGCCAGCAGTGTCTCAGGTCCCAGCGGGAGTATGGACAATGAGCAGTTCTTC.

The V call is TRBV19, the J call TRBJ2-7; maybe TRBD1 (6 bases). The germline CDR1 and CDR2 sequences are LNHDA and SQIVND (reference sequence). This CDR3 has 15 residues. The V gene lost 5 bases and the J gene lost 0 bases, with 14 bases spanning the gap. The CDR3 coding sequence is TGTGCCAGTAGTTATGACAGGTCAAGCTCCTACGAGCAGTACTTC. The encoded protein is CASSYDRSSSYEQYF.

This clone was recorded once. This chain joins TRBV7-2 and TRBJ2-1; 15 nucleotides align to TRBD2. Germline CDR1 and CDR2: SGHTA and FQGNSA. Unmatched junction bases numbered 2, after V lost 4 bases and J lost 7 bases. The CDR3 is made up of 15 amino acids. CDR3 bases: TGTGCCAGCAGCTGGGGACTAGCGGGAGGTAATGAGCAGTTCTTC. It translates to CASSWGLAGGNEQFF.

V usage is TRBV19 and J usage is TRBJ2-1, with D possibly being TRBD1 (6 bases). Germline V gene lookup returns CDR1 LNHDA and CDR2 SQIVND (reference sequence). The CDR3 contains 14 residues. Trimming shortened V by 6 bases and J by 0 bases, and 9 bases separated the two germline ends. The CDR3 protein is CASSQGSSYNEQFF. The DNA of the CDR3 is TGTGCCAGTAGCCAGGGGAGCTCCTACAATGAGCAGTTCTTC.

The chain combines TRBV28 with TRBJ2-7; D uncertain. The V end was cut by 2 bases, the J end by 4 bases, with 12 bases between. The CDR3 runs 14 residues. Germline values: CDR1 MDHEN, CDR2 SYDVKM. CDR3 sequence (DNA): TGTGCCAGCAGTTTAAGTGTCCTGGGTTACGAGCAGTACTTC. The encoded protein is CASSLSVLGYEQYF.

This clone was detected once. The CDR3 region is CASSPDSTNYGYTF. In nucleotides, the CDR3 is TGTGCCAGCAGCCCGGACAGTACTAACTATGGCTACACCTTC. The chain is built from TRBV11-3 and TRBJ1-2; tentative D call: TRBD1 (6 bases). CDR1 is SGHNT, CDR2 YENEEA, per germline. The CDR3 is made up of 14 amino acids. Between the trimmed V and J ends, which lost 5 bases and 0 bases, there was a span of 10 bases.

The chain employs TRBV6-1 and TRBJ2-1, with D hard to call. The V gene's germline CDR1 is MNHNS and CDR2 SASEGT. Trimming removed 3 bases from V and 0 bases from J, with 9 bases in between. The CDR3 sequence is 15 residues long. CDR3 in amino acids: CASSDGLSSYNEQFF. CDR3 nucleotides: TGTGCCAGCAGTGATGGGCTGAGCTCCTACAATGAGCAGTTCTTC.

The V and J genes are TRBV11-2 and TRBJ2-7; D is perhaps TRBD2 (7 bases). V was shortened by 1 base and J by 3 bases, with 16 bases between the two germline ends. Germline values: CDR1 SGHAT, CDR2 FQNNGV. The CDR3 sequence is 16 residues long. The CDR3 region is CASSLGGGGGGYEQYF. The CDR3 nucleotides are TGTGCCAGCAGCTTAGGAGGAGGGGGGGGAGGCTACGAGCAGTACTTC.